The entry that follows covers one TCR beta chain sequence. Its antigen specificity is not known. Qualities for individual bases were not recorded, and no much larger clone is one base off. The source of the sample is a study of beta chain features in type 1 diabetes (dated by TCRdb to between 2018 and 2020). For the wider study: Mean age, gender distribution, total cell number and subset yield were not different between patients and healthy donors. A total of over 90,000,000 sorted cells were examined across all samples, and a strong correlation was observed between cell number per subset and RNA yield. The study compared TCRB repertoires of sorted circulating CD4+ T cell subsets between recently diagnosed type 1 diabetes patients and matched healthy donors. Whereas all 30 or so donors provided naive and central memory subsets, regulatory and stem cell-like memory subsets were isolated from just 8 patients and roughly eight healthy donors.

The germline V and J ends show losses of 4 bases and 4 bases respectively, and no gene match explains 6 bases of the junction. Counted from cysteine to phenylalanine, this CDR3 has 14 amino acids. Just the 42-base CDR3 DNA is kept, in frame starting at base 1. The germline V gene yields MGHDK for CDR1 and SYGVNS for CDR2. The paper as a whole reports these results and caveats: In all four CD4+ subsets, TCRB CDR3 length was moderately but significantly shorter in type 1 diabetes patients. PCR might favor shorter templates, but patient and control samples were amplified and corrected together, so any skew would affect both groups equally. Because cDNA rather than genomic DNA was sequenced, highly expressing activated cells could have been over-represented, although no difference in activation and CD3 levels was found between groups. Because small numbers of individuals were included in the HLA sub-analyses, any influence of HLA type on TCRB rearrangement was left unresolved. Naive, central memory and regulatory TCRB repertoires appeared more similar among patients than among healthy donors. At VDJ recombination sites, type 1 diabetes patients had fewer insertions and more deleted nucleotides, which implies abnormalities in thymic rearrangement.

From each donor, a single peripheral blood sample of roughly 0.11 L on average was drawn into heparinised tubes. Naive, central memory, regulatory and stem cell-like memory CD4+ T cells were sorted on a BD FACSAria II using a panel including CD45RO, CCR7, CD25, CD127, CD95 and CD27. Every sorted population had a purity above 95%. Right away, PBMCs were isolated by Lymphoprep density gradient centrifugation and were stained directly, with no culture step. So that batch effects would be minimized, each experiment stained and sorted samples in pairs, pairing one healthy donor with one patient. The entire amount of isolated RNA was reverse transcribed using the High Capacity cDNA Reverse Transcription Kit, so the sequenced TCRB transcripts were expressed ones. Deep immunoSEQ sequencing was applied to naive, central memory and regulatory T cell samples, giving an average of around 3.8 million total reads per sample. Sorted cells were lysed in RLT buffer, and RNA was extracted using DNase-treated RNeasy Micro or Mini kits according to cell number. Each cell subset was processed separately to prevent cross-contamination, with patient and healthy donor samples processed together. TCRB sequences were amplified from cDNA with the immunoSEQ multiplex PCR, producing 87-bp fragments spanning the CDR3 region. Sequencing of the amplicons was done on the Illumina HiSeq platform. On the authors' methods: PCR bias was computationally corrected using synthetic template baselines, reads within Hamming distance 2 were collapsed, and singletons that could not be merged were discarded. Reads were aligned against IMGT to assign V, D and J genes, CDR3 length and insertions or deletions at six rearrangement sites. Clonotype counts were normalized to sorted cell number within each subset before computing true diversity and Gini coefficients with the tcR R package. The overlap coefficient, calculated on TCRB nucleotide sequences, was used to measure repertoire sharing. TCRdb took this table from immuneACCESS and kept in-frame rearrangements with V and J called. Such tables lack part of the clones; where checked against another copy, unresolved V genes explain under half of the gap, and the rest is unexplained. V and J calls and clone size are those listed in that table; D and trimming were worked out from the DNA. The sample contains about 52,000 clones, around 40% of them found a single time. About 1.5% of the sample is in the top ten clones.

The sequence joins TRBV25-1 to TRBJ1-2; 7 bases in the middle match TRBD1. Sequencing was performed on Tregs from blood. The meaning of the sample's cell subset or site label: regulatory CD4+ T cells. The receptor was derived from a man aged 25-45 years with type 1 diabetes. The nucleotide sequence reads as follows: TGTGCCAGCAGTGGCGGGGACAGCGGCTATGGCTACACCTTC. It translates as CASSGGDSGYGYTF.